Presented here are 30 T cell receptor beta chains from one specimen sequenced in a study of blood T cell repertoires in COVID-19. Only in-frame clones appear in the TCRdb table, and some are missing; sequencing was by immunoSEQ multiplex PCR. The sample has 55,000 to 75,000 clones, 72% seen once. The sample comprised peripheral blood. These receptors were obtained from a woman aged 65 to 85 with COVID-19, enrolled during active disease.

V is TRBV7-9 and J is TRBJ2-7; 7 bases line up with TRBD1. The V gene's germline CDR1 is SEHNR and CDR2 FQNEAQ (reference sequence). This CDR3 is built from 13 residues. V lost 5 bases to trimming and J lost 7 bases; unmatched junction nucleotides: 8. In nucleotides, the CDR3 is TGTGCCAGCAGCCACCAGGGACAGACAGAGCAGTACTTC. Translating it yields CASSHQGQTEQYF. The whole variable domain, filled in from reference TRBV7-9 and TRBJ2-7, reads DTGVSQNPRHKITKRGQNVTFRCDPISEHNRLYWYRQTLGQGPEFLTYFQNEAQLEKSRLLSDRFSAERPKGSFSTLEIQRTEQGDSAMYLCASSHQGQTEQYFGPGTRLTVT.

This clone was picked up one time. The chain joins TRBV7-2 to TRBJ1-1; D perhaps matches TRBD1 (5 bases). Germline CDR1 is SGHTA and CDR2 is FQGNSA. V dropped 6 bases and J dropped 2 bases, with 10 bases sitting between them. The CDR3 is 13 amino acids. The CDR3 DNA reads TGTGCCAGCAGGGGGGGATTTAACACTGAAGCTTTCTTT. It encodes CASRGGFNTEAFF.

This clone was observed a few times. The genes are TRBV2 and TRBJ1-2; TRBD1 might be the D (5 bases). Deletions cut 8 bases from V and 4 bases from J, with 17 bases between. The CDR3 loop spans 14 amino acids. In germline, CDR1 is SNHLY, CDR2 FYNNEI. CDR3 in amino acids: CASGDRQGIYGYTF. The CDR3 DNA sequence: TGTGCCAGCGGGGATAGGCAGGGTATCTATGGCTACACCTTC.

The V and J genes are TRBV9 and TRBJ1-1, with a tentative D call TRBD1 (6 bases). Trimming removed 4 bases from V and 8 bases from J, with 18 bases in between. Germline values: CDR1 SGDLS, CDR2 YYNGEE. The CDR3 is 14 amino acids. The CDR3: CASSQPGGLTEAFF. The CDR3 region has the DNA TGTGCCAGCAGCCAGCCGGGGGGCTTAACCGAAGCTTTCTTT.

The chain has TRBV7-8 and TRBJ1-3; D unresolved. Germline lookup yields CDR1 SGHVS and CDR2 FQNEAQ. V was clipped by 1 base and J by 0 bases, with 13 bases between them. The CDR3 loop spans 17 amino acids. CDR3 in DNA: TGTGCCAGCAGCTTAGGCGGTTCGAGTCGCTCTGGAAACACCATATATTTT. Protein: CASSLGGSSRSGNTIYF.

This clone was counted a few times. V gene TRBV5-1 combines with J gene TRBJ1-1; tentatively, D is TRBD1 (6 bases). Trimming took off 5 bases at V and 1 base at J, with 15 bases between the two ends. The CDR3 contains 15 residues. CDR1 SGHRS and CDR2 YFSETQ come from the germline V gene. The CDR3, as DNA: TGCGCCAGCAGACAGGGAGTTGGTTGGAACACTGAAGCTTTCTTT. It is translated as CASRQGVGWNTEAFF.

The CDR3 loop is CASSREGGRNSPLHF. The CDR3 DNA is TGTGCCAGCAGTCGAGAGGGAGGGCGTAATTCACCCCTCCACTTT. The chain links TRBV6-5 to TRBJ1-6; no definite D call. V was shortened by 5 bases and J by 6 bases, with 14 bases between the two germline ends. In germline, CDR1 is MNHEY, CDR2 SVGAGI. The CDR3 consists of 15 residues.

CDR3 nucleotide sequence: TGTGCCAGCAGTCGGGACAGGGGAGACTATGGCTACACCTTC. Encoded protein: CASSRDRGDYGYTF. The chain employs TRBV2 and TRBJ1-2; 10 bases are shared with TRBD1. The germline gives CDR1 SNHLY, CDR2 FYNNEI. The CDR3 contains 14 residues. The V segment lost 5 bases and the J segment 3 bases; nucleotides outside the gene matches: 3.

The chain links TRBV11-2 to TRBJ2-1, with D possibly TRBD2 on 7 matching bases. The V gene's germline CDR1 is SGHAT and CDR2 FQNNGV. There are 15 residues in the CDR3. Trimming cost V 2 bases and J 7 bases, with 15 bases left between them. The CDR3 DNA sequence: TGTGCCAGCAGCTTAAGGGGGAGGGGGGAGAATGAGCAGTTCTTC. It codes for CASSLRGRGENEQFF.

This clone came up many times. This rearrangement joins TRBV7-9 to TRBJ2-1; no clear D gene. CDR1 and CDR2 from the germline V gene are SEHNR and FQNEAQ (reference sequence). The CDR3 contains 13 residues. V lost 5 bases, J lost 9 bases, and 14 bases lay in between. As DNA, the CDR3 is TGTGCCAGCAGCCGGGTGTCCGCAACTGAGCAGTTCTTC. This encodes CASSRVSATEQFF.

The chain joins TRBV5-4 to TRBJ2-1, with D perhaps matching TRBD2 (6 bases). Germline CDR1 reads SGHNT; CDR2 reads YYREEE (reference sequence). Trimming removed 4 bases at V and 1 base at J, with 9 bases between. The CDR3 is 14 amino acids. Here the CDR3 reads CASSPGLSYNEQFF. CDR3 coding DNA: TGTGCCAGCAGCCCCGGACTATCCTACAATGAGCAGTTCTTC. Together with reference TRBV5-4 and TRBJ2-1, the CDR3 gives the full variable domain: ETGVTQSPTHLIKTRGQQVTLRCSSQSGHNTVSWYQQALGQGPQFIFQYYREEENGRGNFPPRFSGLQFPNYSSELNVNALELDDSALYLCASSPGLSYNEQFFGPGTRLTVL.

This clone is a singleton in its sample. V is TRBV7-9 and J is TRBJ1-4, with D tentatively TRBD1 (6 bases). CDR3 size: 15 residues. V was clipped by 5 bases and J by 8 bases, with 18 bases between them. CDR1 is SEHNR and CDR2 is FQNEAQ in the germline V gene (reference sequence). Here the CDR3 reads CASSPGTSGGEKLFF. CDR3 DNA: TGTGCCAGCAGCCCGGGGACATCTGGGGGCGAAAAACTGTTTTTT.

Only one count was recorded for this clone. The rearrangement joins TRBV6-2 or TRBV6-3 to TRBJ1-3; D is ambiguous. The germline CDR1 and CDR2 sequences are MNHEY and SVGEGT. The V and J ends lost 0 bases and 0 bases respectively, with 9 bases between them. The CDR3 has 16 residues. CDR3 bases: TGTGCCAGCAGTTACTCGATACAGAGCTCTGGAAACACCATATATTTT. Protein: CASSYSIQSSGNTIYF.

V and J are TRBV6-2 or TRBV6-3 and TRBJ1-2; TRBD1 matches at 7 bases. Germline V gene data show CDR1 as MNHEY and CDR2 as SVGEGT. This CDR3 spans 13 amino acids. The V segment lost 5 bases and the J segment 7 bases; nucleotides outside the gene matches: 7. This CDR3 is CASSTTGVFGYTF. The CDR3, as DNA: TGTGCCAGCAGTACCACAGGGGTATTTGGCTACACCTTC.

This clone was observed a handful of times. The chain's CDR3 is CASRTLGRGTSPASPLHF. The CDR3 DNA follows: TGTGCCAGCAGGACCCTTGGGAGGGGCACCAGTCCAGCTTCACCCCTCCACTTT. V usage is TRBV28 and J usage is TRBJ1-6; weak D call: TRBD1 (5 bases). The CDR3 contains 18 residues. Trimming cost V 6 bases and J 9 bases, with 27 bases left between them. The germline V gene encodes CDR1 MDHEN and CDR2 SYDVKM.

The chain couples TRBV5-6 to TRBJ1-2; 7 nucleotides match TRBD1. CDR1 and CDR2 from the germline V gene are SGHDT and YYEEEE. The trim removed 1 base at V and 3 bases at J, leaving 6 bases unmatched. The CDR3 consists of 15 residues. The CDR3 DNA sequence: TGTGCCAGCAGCTTGACGCGACAGGGAGACTATGGCTACACCTTC. Translating gives CASSLTRQGDYGYTF.

This clone was found a few times. The chain links TRBV2 to TRBJ2-4, with D perhaps matching TRBD1 (6 bases). V was trimmed by 4 bases and J by 1 base, leaving 14 bases between them. The CDR3 has 16 amino acids. Germline lookup yields CDR1 SNHLY and CDR2 FYNNEI. The CDR3 DNA sequence: TGTGCCAGCAGTGGGGGGCGGAATTTGGCCAAAAACATTCAGTACTTC. This encodes CASSGGRNLAKNIQYF.

The chain's CDR3 is CASSVGPLAGGWGEQFF. CDR3 coding DNA: TGTGCCAGCAGTGTCGGACCTCTAGCGGGAGGGTGGGGTGAGCAGTTCTTC. This chain uses TRBV27 with TRBJ2-1, with TRBD2 matching 12 bases. The germline V gene encodes CDR1 MNHEY and CDR2 SMNVEV (reference sequence). The length of the CDR3 is 17 residues. The ends lost 5 bases at V and 9 bases at J; junction bases unmatched: 14.

The CDR3 sequence: CATSDQRQGRETQYF. The CDR3 DNA reads TGTGCCACCAGTGATCAAAGACAGGGAAGAGAGACCCAGTACTTC. The chain joins TRBV24-1 to TRBJ2-5, with TRBD1 identical over 7 bases. This CDR3 comprises 15 residues. CDR1 is KGHDR, CDR2 SFDVKD, per germline. V was pared by 3 bases and J by 4 bases, with 7 bases of the junction left unmatched.

This chain links TRBV19 with TRBJ1-5; no definite D call. Deletions cut 7 bases from V and 0 bases from J, with 13 bases between. The CDR3 runs to 15 residues. Germline lookup yields CDR1 LNHDA and CDR2 SQIVND (reference sequence). This CDR3 is CASTLVSGSNQPQHF. The CDR3 nucleotides are TGTGCCAGTACCCTTGTCTCGGGTAGCAATCAGCCCCAGCATTTT.

This chain uses TRBV5-1 with TRBJ2-3; maybe TRBD2 (6 bases). CDR3 size: 14 residues. CDR1 SGHRS and CDR2 YFSETQ come from the germline V gene. V was pared by 4 bases and J by 9 bases, with 18 bases between. CDR3 bases: TGCGCCAGCAGCCCCAGCTGGGACTCGGTGACGCAGTATTTT. Amino acid sequence: CASSPSWDSVTQYF.

This chain links TRBV5-6 with TRBJ2-5; D may be TRBD2 (5 bases). Trimming removed 2 bases at V and 7 bases at J, with 18 bases between. The germline gives CDR1 SGHDT, CDR2 YYEEEE. This CDR3 contains 15 residues. This chain's CDR3 is CASSLSGGNGVTQYF. As DNA, the CDR3 is TGTGCCAGCAGCTTAAGCGGAGGTAACGGAGTGACCCAGTACTTC.

The V and J genes are TRBV12-3 or TRBV12-4 and TRBJ2-1, with 8 bases fitting TRBD2. J gave up 12 bases and V 5 bases, and 6 bases lay outside the gene matches. CDR3 size: 12 residues. The CDR3 coding sequence is TGTGCCAGCAGTCGCGGTCGGGAGGGGCAGTTCTTC. Translating it yields CASSRGREGQFF.

This clone came up a few times. The V gene is TRBV7-8, the J gene TRBJ2-7, with D tentatively TRBD1 (6 bases). This CDR3 contains 13 residues. V was cut by 4 bases and J by 5 bases, with 12 bases left in between. The germline CDR1 and CDR2 sequences are SGHVS and FQNEAQ. The CDR3 sequence is CASSSDRRHEQYF. CDR3 DNA: TGTGCCAGCAGCTCTGACAGGCGGCACGAGCAGTACTTC.

V is TRBV19 and J is TRBJ1-5, with a tentative D call TRBD1 (5 bases). Trimming pared 5 bases from V and 2 bases from J, leaving 16 bases between. This CDR3 region has 16 residues. Germline V CDR1 and CDR2: LNHDA, SQIVND (reference sequence). The CDR3 nucleotides are TGTGCCAGTAGTCTCTTGGGTAGCAGGGGCAATCAGCCCCAGCATTTT. Translating it yields CASSLLGSRGNQPQHF.

As DNA, the CDR3 is TGTGCCAGCAGCTTCGGCGGGAACCAAGAGACCCAGTACTTC. This encodes CASSFGGNQETQYF. This chain links TRBV7-9 with TRBJ2-5; TRBD2 is a possible D gene (6 bases). Trimming took 3 bases from V and 0 from J, leaving 8 bases between them. This CDR3 spans 14 amino acids. Germline V gene lookup returns CDR1 SEHNR and CDR2 FQNEAQ (reference sequence).

The chain recombines TRBV25-1 with TRBJ2-5; TRBD1 agrees at 7 bases. Germline CDR1 is MGHDK and CDR2 is SYGVNS. This CDR3 region has 16 residues. V was pared by 5 bases and J by 2 bases, with 11 bases of the junction left unmatched. CDR3 nucleotides: TGTGCCAGCAGTCCGCACGGGACAGCGTCACAAGAGACCCAGTACTTC. Protein: CASSPHGTASQETQYF.

The V and J genes are TRBV19 and TRBJ1-1; D might be TRBD1 (5 bases). The CDR3 length is 13 residues. The V gene's germline CDR1 is LNHDA and CDR2 SQIVND (reference sequence). Trimming stripped 10 bases from V and 0 bases from J, with 12 bases between. CDR3: CATGGMMNTEAFF. The CDR3 bases are TGTGCCACGGGGGGGATGATGAACACTGAAGCTTTCTTT.

The V and J genes are TRBV6-5 and TRBJ1-5; D unresolved. The germline gives CDR1 MNHEY, CDR2 SVGAGI. The CDR3 has 13 amino acids. Trimming shortened V by 4 bases and J by 5 bases, and 9 bases separated the two germline ends. This CDR3 is CASSWAAYQPQHF. The CDR3, as DNA: TGTGCCAGCAGTTGGGCAGCCTATCAGCCCCAGCATTTT.

This clone was recorded once. The chain links TRBV6-6 to TRBJ2-7, with D possibly TRBD1 on 6 matching bases. The CDR3 totals 11 residues. The germline V and J ends were trimmed by 9 bases and 4 bases, with 10 bases remaining between them. Germline V gives CDR1 MNHNY, CDR2 SVGAGI (reference sequence). CDR3 sequence (DNA): TGTGCCAGTCGACAGGTTTACGAGCAGTACTTC. Encoded protein: CASRQVYEQYF.